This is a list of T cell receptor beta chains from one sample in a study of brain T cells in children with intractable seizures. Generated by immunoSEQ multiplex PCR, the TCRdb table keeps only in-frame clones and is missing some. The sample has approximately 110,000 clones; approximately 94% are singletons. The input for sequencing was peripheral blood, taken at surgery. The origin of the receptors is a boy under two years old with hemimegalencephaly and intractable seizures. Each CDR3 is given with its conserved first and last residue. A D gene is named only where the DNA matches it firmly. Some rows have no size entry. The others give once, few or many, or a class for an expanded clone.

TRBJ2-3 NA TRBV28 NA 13 CASTGRVTDTQYF TGTGCCAGCACAGGCCGGGTTACAGATACGCAGTATTTT
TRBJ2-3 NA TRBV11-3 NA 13 CASSLAVASDMDF TGTGCCAGCAGCTTAGCGGTCGCATCAGATATGGATTTT
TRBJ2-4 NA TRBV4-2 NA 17 CASSPLIATLAKNIQYF TGTGCCAGCAGCCCGTTAATAGCGACACTAGCCAAAAACATTCAGTACTTC
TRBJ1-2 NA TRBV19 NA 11 CASSTGYGYTF TGTGCCAGTAGTACCGGCTATGGCTACACCTTC
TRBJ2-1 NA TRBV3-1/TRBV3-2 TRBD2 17 CASSHPPGTSRYNEQFF TGTGCCAGCAGCCATCCGCCCGGGACTAGCCGATACAATGAGCAGTTCTTC
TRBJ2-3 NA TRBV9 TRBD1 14 CASSPGGATDTQYF TGTGCCAGCAGCCCAGGGGGCGCCACAGATACGCAGTATTTT
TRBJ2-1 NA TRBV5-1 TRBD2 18 CASSLTSGRALVNNEQFF TGCGCCAGCAGCCTGACTAGCGGGAGGGCCTTGGTGAACAATGAGCAGTTCTTC
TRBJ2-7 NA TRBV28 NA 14 CASTPQRQYYEQYF TGTGCCAGCACCCCTCAGCGGCAGTACTACGAGCAGTACTTC
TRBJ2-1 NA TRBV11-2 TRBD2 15 CASSFSGRTYNEQFF TGTGCCAGCAGCTTTAGCGGGAGAACCTACAATGAGCAGTTCTTC
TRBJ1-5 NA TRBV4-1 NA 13 CASSLDRGQPQHF TGCGCCAGCAGCCTGGATAGGGGCCAGCCCCAGCATTTT
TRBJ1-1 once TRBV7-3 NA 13 CASSLGGDTEAFF TGTGCCAGCAGCTTGGGAGGGGACACTGAAGCTTTCTTT
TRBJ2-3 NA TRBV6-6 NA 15 CASSNPTGLTDTQYF TGTGCCAGCAGCAACCCGACAGGACTCACAGATACGCAGTATTTT
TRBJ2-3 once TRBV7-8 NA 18 CASSFSVLIGRGTDTQYF TGTGCCAGCAGCTTCTCGGTCCTGATTGGGAGAGGGACAGATACGCAGTATTTT
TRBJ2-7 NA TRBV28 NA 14 CASRENGGAYEQYF TGTGCCAGCCGCGAGAACGGAGGGGCCTACGAGCAGTACTTC
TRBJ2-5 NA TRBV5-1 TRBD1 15 CASSLVGGQEETQYF TGCGCCAGCAGCTTGGTGGGGGGACAGGAAGAGACCCAGTACTTC
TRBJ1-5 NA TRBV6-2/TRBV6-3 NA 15 CASSPGRGRDQPQHF TGTGCCAGCAGTCCCGGTCGTGGCAGGGACCAGCCCCAGCATTTT
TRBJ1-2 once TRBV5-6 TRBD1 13 CASSQDRGRGYTF TGTGCCAGCAGCCAAGACAGGGGAAGGGGCTACACCTTC
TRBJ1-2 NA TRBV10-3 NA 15 CAISENVRDPYGYTF TGTGCCATCAGTGAGAATGTCAGGGATCCCTATGGCTACACCTTC
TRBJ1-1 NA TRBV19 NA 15 CASSIGSGENTEAFF TGTGCCAGTAGTATAGGGTCCGGGGAGAACACTGAAGCTTTCTTT
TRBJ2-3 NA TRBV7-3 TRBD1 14 CASSPQGVQDTQYF TGTGCCAGCAGCCCCCAGGGGGTCCAAGATACGCAGTATTTT
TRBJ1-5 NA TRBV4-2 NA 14 CASSHLDRNQPQHF TGTGCCAGCAGCCATCTGGACAGAAATCAGCCCCAGCATTTT
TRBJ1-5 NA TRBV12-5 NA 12 CASGLLNQPQHF TGTGCTAGTGGGTTACTCAATCAGCCCCAGCATTTT
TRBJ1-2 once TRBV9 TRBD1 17 CASSRGQGASLRYGYTF TGTGCCAGCAGCCGGGGACAGGGGGCATCCTTGAGGTACGGCTACACCTTC
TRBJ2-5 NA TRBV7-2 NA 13 CASGKVLGETQYF TGTGCCAGCGGCAAGGTACTAGGGGAGACCCAGTACTTC
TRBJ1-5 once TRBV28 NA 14 CASSLRVANQPQHF TGTGCCAGCAGTTTGAGGGTAGCCAATCAGCCCCAGCATTTT
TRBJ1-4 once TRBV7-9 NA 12 CASSLVAEKLFF TGTGCCAGCAGCTTAGTGGCCGAAAAACTGTTTTTT
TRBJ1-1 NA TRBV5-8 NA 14 CASSFFQGITEAFF TGTGCCAGCAGCTTTTTTCAGGGGATCACTGAAGCTTTCTTT
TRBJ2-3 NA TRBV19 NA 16 CASSIRLAAITDTQYF TGTGCCAGTAGTATTAGATTAGCGGCCATCACAGATACGCAGTATTTT
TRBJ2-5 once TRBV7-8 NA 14 CASSAQGRSETQYF TGTGCCAGCAGCGCGCAGGGGAGATCTGAGACCCAGTACTTC
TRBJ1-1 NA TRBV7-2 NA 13 CASSPGRNTEAFF TGTGCCAGCAGCCCAGGGCGGAACACTGAAGCTTTCTTT
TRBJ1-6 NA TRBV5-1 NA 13 CASSPEQDSPLHF TGCGCCAGCAGCCCCGAACAGGATTCACCCCTCCACTTT
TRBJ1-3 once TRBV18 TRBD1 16 CASSPLGTGSGNTIYF TGTGCCAGCTCACCCCTCGGGACAGGGTCCGGAAACACCATATATTTT
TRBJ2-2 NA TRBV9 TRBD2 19 CASSASWGSGGPGTGELFF TGTGCCAGCAGCGCGTCCTGGGGGTCGGGAGGGCCCGGCACCGGGGAGCTGTTTTTT
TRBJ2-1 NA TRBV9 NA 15 CASSVVPTSINEQFF TGTGCCAGCAGCGTAGTACCCACTAGCATCAATGAGCAGTTCTTC
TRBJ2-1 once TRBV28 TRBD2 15 CASFKLAGLYNEQFF TGTGCCAGCTTCAAACTAGCGGGACTGTACAATGAGCAGTTCTTC
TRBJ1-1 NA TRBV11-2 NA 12 CASRTGNTEAFF TGTGCCAGCAGGACAGGGAACACTGAAGCTTTCTTT
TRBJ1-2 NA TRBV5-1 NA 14 CASSLGRGDYGYTF TGCGCCAGCAGCTTGGGGCGGGGCGACTATGGCTACACCTTC
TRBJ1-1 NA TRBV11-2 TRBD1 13 CASSLNRDRGAFF TGTGCCAGCAGCTTAAACCGGGACAGGGGAGCTTTCTTT
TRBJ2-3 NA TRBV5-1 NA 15 CASSFDAAATDTQYF TGCGCCAGCAGCTTCGACGCCGCAGCTACAGATACGCAGTATTTT